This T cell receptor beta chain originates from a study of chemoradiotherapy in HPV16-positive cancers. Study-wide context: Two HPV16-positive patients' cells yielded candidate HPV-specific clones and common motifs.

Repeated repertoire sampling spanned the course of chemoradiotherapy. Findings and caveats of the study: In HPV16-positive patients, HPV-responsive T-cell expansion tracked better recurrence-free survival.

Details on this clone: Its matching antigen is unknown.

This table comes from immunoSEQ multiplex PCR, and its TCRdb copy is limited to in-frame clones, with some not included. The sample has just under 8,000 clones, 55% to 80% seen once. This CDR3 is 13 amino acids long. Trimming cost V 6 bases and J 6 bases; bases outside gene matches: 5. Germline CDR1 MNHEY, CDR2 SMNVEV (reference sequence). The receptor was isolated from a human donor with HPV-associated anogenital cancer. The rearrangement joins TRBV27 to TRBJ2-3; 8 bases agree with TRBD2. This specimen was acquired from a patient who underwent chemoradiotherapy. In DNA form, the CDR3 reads TGTGCCAGCAGAGAAGCGGGAGTCGATACGCAGTATTTT. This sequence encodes CASREAGVDTQYF.